A single sample gave rise to the 5 T cell receptor beta chains below, sequenced in a study of OX40 agonist ivuxolimab in advanced cancers. Sequenced by immunoSEQ multiplex PCR; TCRdb stores in-frame clones only, minus some. The sample carries about 72,000 clones, roughly 87% recorded once. The sample in question was CD4+ or CD8+ T cells sorted from blood, obtained in a trial of the OX40 agonist ivuxolimab. The receptors shown here come from an adult with an advanced solid tumor such as melanoma, head and neck, liver or kidney cancer.

In this sample, this clone turned up a few times. The J gene is TRBJ2-1, the V gene TRBV11-2; possible D gene TRBD2, 7 bases. Looked up from germline, CDR1 is SGHAT and CDR2 is FQNNGV. Trimming pared 5 bases from V and 8 bases from J, leaving 13 bases between. This CDR3 comprises 13 residues. CDR3 amino acids: CASSRGARDEQFF. The CDR3 coding sequence is TGTGCCAGCAGCCGGGGGGCCCGGGATGAGCAGTTCTTC.

The J gene is TRBJ2-7, the V gene TRBV19; 8 bases align to TRBD2. Germline trimming cut 4 bases from V and 4 bases from J; bases unmatched to any gene: 9. In germline, CDR1 is LNHDA, CDR2 SQIVND (reference sequence). CDR3 size: 15 residues. CDR3 loop: CASSTSGRVRYEQYF. The CDR3 region has the DNA TGTGCCAGTAGTACGAGCGGGAGAGTCCGTTACGAGCAGTACTTC.

The chain is built from TRBV28 and TRBJ1-2; TRBD1 is a possible D gene (5 bases). Germline assignment: CDR1 MDHEN and CDR2 SYDVKM. The V gene lost 6 bases and the J gene lost 8 bases, with 16 bases spanning the gap. The CDR3 covers 13 residues. The CDR3 sequence: CASSKQGTRGYTF. In nucleotides, the CDR3 is TGTGCCAGCAGCAAGCAGGGAACTCGGGGCTACACCTTC.

This CDR3 reads CASSPPGATNEKLFF. Written as DNA, the CDR3 is TGTGCCAGCTCACCACCGGGGGCAACTAATGAAAAACTGTTTTTT. The rearrangement uses TRBV18 and TRBJ1-4, with a weak D call TRBD1 (5 bases). Trimming pared 0 bases from V and 0 bases from J, leaving 5 bases between. There are 15 residues in the CDR3. Germline V CDR1 and CDR2: KGHSH, LQKENI.

The CDR3 coding sequence is TGTGCCAGCTCACGGTTAGCTGAGGATGGCTACACCTTC. Encoded protein: CASSRLAEDGYTF. The chain joins TRBV18 to TRBJ1-2, with D unresolved. This CDR3 comprises 13 residues. CDR1 and CDR2 from the germline V gene are KGHSH and LQKENI. The V gene lost 4 bases and the J gene lost 6 bases, with 12 bases spanning the gap.